This T cell receptor beta chain was retrieved from a study of human T cells and chemical hapten exposure. V was cut by 3 bases and J by 4 bases, with 8 bases left in between. Per the germline V gene, CDR1 is SGHVS and CDR2 is FNYEAQ. CDR3 length: 13 amino acids. The study's library attached unique molecular identifiers to single cDNA molecules. TCRdb reanalysed the RACE reads using MiXCR and keeps one entry per CDR3 protein. The table shows 75,000 to 100,000 distinct CDR3 sequences, with around 12% occurring only once. Time point: patch test 1, 2 weeks after DPC sensitization. Treatment reported: therapeutic diphenylcyclopropenone sensitization with weekly scalp DPC.

The starting material was whole blood, obtained in connection with sensitization to the hapten diphenylcyclopropenone (DPC). The source is a woman aged 40 to 55 with alopecia areata. Some clones in this sample may be carry-over from other donors' samples. The chain couples TRBV7-6 to TRBJ2-3; no reliable D call. CDR3 DNA: TGTGCCAGCAGCTTTTCTTCAGCAGATACGCAGTATTTT. The encoded protein is CASSFSSADTQYF. The whole variable domain, remainder taken from reference TRBV7-6 and TRBJ2-3, is GAGVSQSPRYKVTKRGQDVALRCDPISGHVSLYWYRQALGQGPEFLTYFNYEAQQDKSGLPNDRFSAERPEGSISTLTIQRTEQRDSAMYRCASSFSSADTQYFGPGTRLTVL.